The present T cell receptor (beta chain) was sequenced within a study of memory CD4+ T cells and cytomegalovirus serostatus. Looking at the study overall: Of the healthy Belgian adults, fewer than 10 were CMV seropositive and about 24 seronegative. Study results and caveats: The CMV-associated TCR signature appears largely within the CD4+ memory repertoire.

Single viable CD3+CD4+CD8-CD45RO+ cells were sorted as the memory CD4+ T cells. Serostatus was set by detecting CMV pp150, pp28, p38, p52 IgG. The CDR3 is 14 residues long. V lost 11 bases, J lost 7 bases, and 14 bases stayed unmatched. Germline V gene data show CDR1 as ENHRY and CDR2 as SYGVKD. Authors' processing steps: Out-of-frame sequences were removed, leaving about 2,300,000 distinct TCRbeta sequences. Clones were read by immunoSEQ multiplex PCR, and TCRdb kept only the in-frame ones, dropping some. V and J calls plus clone size are reproduced from that table; the DNA served to infer D and trimming. The sample has 50,000 or so clones; 70% to 80% are singletons. About this clone itself: Antigen unknown.

The chain joins TRBV10-3 to TRBJ1-2; 9 bases fit TRBD1. Sequenced: memory CD4+ T cells from blood. The receptor's source is an adult in good health and CMV-seronegative. The CDR3 protein is CAAASQGAAFGYTF. DNA for the CDR3: TGTGCCGCCGCCTCACAGGGGGCGGCGTTTGGCTACACCTTC.